Listed below are T cell receptor beta chains from one sample, sequenced in a study of neurological immune-mediated disorders. MiXCR, applied by TCRdb to the 5' RACE reads, yields one record per CDR3 protein. Here the sample spans around 62,000 distinct CDR3 sequences, over 4% being singletons. The specimen sequenced was PBMCs. Every receptor here comes from a man in his fifties with multiple sclerosis. Each CDR3 is given with its conserved first and last residue. D genes are given only for firm matches. The listing skips clone size in some rows; elsewhere it reads once, few, many or a size class.

v_gene: TRBV7-2; abundance: many; len: 13; d_gene: .; j_gene: TRBJ2-1; CDR3nt: TGTGCCAGCAGCTTAAGGCGGATCAATGAGCAGTTCTTC; CDR3aa: CASSLRRINEQFF
v_gene: TRBV5-1; abundance: few; len: 17; d_gene: .; j_gene: TRBJ1-1; CDR3nt: TGCGCCAGCAGCTTGGAGGTATTAGCGGGGAGGGGGACTGAAGCTTTCTTT; CDR3aa: CASSLEVLAGRGTEAFF
v_gene: TRBV7-2; abundance: many; len: 16; d_gene: TRBD1; j_gene: TRBJ2-3; CDR3nt: TGTGCCAGCAGCAAAGGGACAGAAGCCAACACAGATACGCAGTATTTT; CDR3aa: CASSKGTEANTDTQYF
v_gene: TRBV5-1; abundance: many; len: 13; d_gene: .; j_gene: TRBJ1-5; CDR3nt: TGCGCCAGCAGCAAGGACAGCAATCAGCCCCAGCATTTT; CDR3aa: CASSKDSNQPQHF
v_gene: TRBV6-2/TRBV6-3; abundance: many; len: 15; d_gene: .; j_gene: TRBJ1-4; CDR3nt: TGTGCCAGCAGTTCCAGGGTTGGACTTAATGAAAAACTGTTTTTT; CDR3aa: CASSSRVGLNEKLFF
v_gene: TRBV7-2; abundance: many; len: 16; d_gene: TRBD1; j_gene: TRBJ1-5; CDR3nt: TGTGCCAGCAGCTTTACCGGGACAGGGAAGAATCAGCCCCAGCATTTT; CDR3aa: CASSFTGTGKNQPQHF
v_gene: TRBV7-9; abundance: .; len: 12; d_gene: .; j_gene: TRBJ1-4; CDR3nt: TGTGCCAGCAGCAACGATGGGGGGACACCGTTTTTT; CDR3aa: CASSNDGGTPFF
v_gene: TRBV5-1; abundance: many; len: 14; d_gene: .; j_gene: TRBJ1-1; CDR3nt: TGCGCCAGCAGCTTGGCCCCAGGGAACACTGAAGCTTTCTTT; CDR3aa: CASSLAPGNTEAFF
v_gene: TRBV7-9; abundance: few; len: 12; d_gene: .; j_gene: TRBJ1-1; CDR3nt: TGTGCCAGCAGGAAAGACAGTGCTGAAGCTTTCTTT; CDR3aa: CASRKDSAEAFF
v_gene: TRBV6-1; abundance: many; len: 14; d_gene: .; j_gene: TRBJ1-1; CDR3nt: TGTGCCAGCACTTTTGGGGGCCGCGGAGCTGAAGCTTTCTTT; CDR3aa: CASTFGGRGAEAFF
v_gene: TRBV9; abundance: many; len: 15; d_gene: TRBD1; j_gene: TRBJ2-1; CDR3nt: TGTGCCAGCAGCGTAGAGGGGGCGTCCTACAATGAGCAGTTCTTC; CDR3aa: CASSVEGASYNEQFF
v_gene: TRBV9; abundance: few; len: 16; d_gene: .; j_gene: TRBJ2-2; CDR3nt: TGTGCCAGCAGCGTAGGGGGGGCAGGGGGCACCGGGGAGCTGTTTTTT; CDR3aa: CASSVGGAGGTGELFF
v_gene: TRBV10-3; abundance: many; len: 15; d_gene: .; j_gene: TRBJ2-1; CDR3nt: TGTGCCATCAGTGAGTCGTGGCAGGGGGGGAATGAGCAGTTCTTC; CDR3aa: CAISESWQGGNEQFF
v_gene: TRBV29-1; abundance: many; len: 13; d_gene: .; j_gene: TRBJ2-1; CDR3nt: TGCAGCCATGCAACAAGCTCCTACAATGAGCAGTTCTTC; CDR3aa: CSHATSSYNEQFF
v_gene: TRBV20-1; abundance: many; len: 15; d_gene: .; j_gene: TRBJ1-1; CDR3nt: TGCAGTCCCGGGAGGGCCCAGGGGTTAGGAGCCGGAGCTTTCTTT; CDR3aa: CSPGRAQGLGAGAFF
v_gene: TRBV20-1; abundance: many; len: 14; d_gene: .; j_gene: TRBJ2-3; CDR3nt: TGCAGTGCTAGAGAGGGCCCCAGCACAGATACGCAGTATTTT; CDR3aa: CSAREGPSTDTQYF
v_gene: TRBV12-5; abundance: many; len: 19; d_gene: TRBD1; j_gene: TRBJ2-7; CDR3nt: TGTGCTAGTGGCCACCCAATCCGTCCCGGGACAGCCGATAATACGGAGCAGTACTTC; CDR3aa: CASGHPIRPGTADNTEQYF
v_gene: TRBV7-9; abundance: many; len: 12; d_gene: .; j_gene: TRBJ2-7; CDR3nt: TGTGCCAGCAGCTTAGCTCACCACGAGCAGTACTTC; CDR3aa: CASSLAHHEQYF
v_gene: TRBV4-1; abundance: many; len: 15; d_gene: TRBD1; j_gene: TRBJ1-2; CDR3nt: TGCGCCAGCAGCCAGAGACAGGGGTCTAACTATGGCTACACCTTC; CDR3aa: CASSQRQGSNYGYTF
v_gene: TRBV29-1; abundance: many; len: 14; d_gene: .; j_gene: TRBJ1-1; CDR3nt: TGCAGCGCTGCGTCGCCGAATAAACCCACTGAAGCTTTCTTT; CDR3aa: CSAASPNKPTEAFF
v_gene: TRBV7-8; abundance: few; len: 15; d_gene: TRBD1; j_gene: TRBJ1-1; CDR3nt: TGTGCCAGCAAAATAAACACAGGGGCAGGGACTGAAGCTTTCTTT; CDR3aa: CASKINTGAGTEAFF
v_gene: TRBV27; abundance: many; len: 14; d_gene: .; j_gene: TRBJ1-5; CDR3nt: TGTGCCAGCAGTTTTCTCGGGGGGCAACAGCCCCAGCATTTT; CDR3aa: CASSFLGGQQPQHF
v_gene: TRBV27; abundance: many; len: 14; d_gene: TRBD1; j_gene: TRBJ2-2; CDR3nt: TGTGCAGTCGCGAGGGACAGGGGTGGCGGGGAGCTGTTTTTT; CDR3aa: CAVARDRGGGELFF
v_gene: TRBV7-6; abundance: many; len: 13; d_gene: TRBD1; j_gene: TRBJ1-2; CDR3nt: TGTGCCAGCAGCCCTGGGACAGGCTATGGCTACACCTTC; CDR3aa: CASSPGTGYGYTF
v_gene: TRBV19; abundance: .; len: 16; d_gene: .; j_gene: TRBJ1-1; CDR3nt: TGTGCCAGTAGTTACACCCGGACGGGGGTTGGGGCTGAAGCTTTCTTT; CDR3aa: CASSYTRTGVGAEAFF
v_gene: TRBV20-1; abundance: many; len: 16; d_gene: .; j_gene: TRBJ1-3; CDR3nt: TGCAGTGCTAGACCGGGACCGCCTCTCTCTGGAAACACCATATATTTT; CDR3aa: CSARPGPPLSGNTIYF
v_gene: TRBV20-1; abundance: many; len: 15; d_gene: .; j_gene: TRBJ1-6; CDR3nt: TGCAGTGCTAGAGATTTGACCAAGAGAAATTCACCCCTCCACTTT; CDR3aa: CSARDLTKRNSPLHF
v_gene: TRBV5-5; abundance: many; len: 14; d_gene: .; j_gene: TRBJ2-4; CDR3nt: TGTGCCAGCAGCTTGGAAGGGGTCGGAAACATTCAGTACTTC; CDR3aa: CASSLEGVGNIQYF
v_gene: TRBV4-1; abundance: many; len: 14; d_gene: .; j_gene: TRBJ2-1; CDR3nt: TGCGCCAGCAGCCAGGGCATGGGGCCGAGGGAGCAGTTCTTC; CDR3aa: CASSQGMGPREQFF
v_gene: TRBV20-1; abundance: many; len: 14; d_gene: .; j_gene: TRBJ2-3; CDR3nt: TGCAGTGCTAGAGATTCCACTACCACAGATACGCAGTATTTT; CDR3aa: CSARDSTTTDTQYF
v_gene: TRBV28; abundance: many; len: 12; d_gene: TRBD1; j_gene: TRBJ2-1; CDR3nt: TGTGCCAGCAGAATTAAGTTGGGACAGGATTTCTTC; CDR3aa: CASRIKLGQDFF
v_gene: TRBV7-2; abundance: many; len: 18; d_gene: TRBD2; j_gene: TRBJ2-5; CDR3nt: TGTGCCAGCAGCCGGAGGGCATCCGGGACTAAAAAAGAAGAGACCCAGTACTTC; CDR3aa: CASSRRASGTKKEETQYF
v_gene: TRBV12-3/TRBV12-4; abundance: many; len: 14; d_gene: TRBD1; j_gene: TRBJ1-2; CDR3nt: TGTGCCAGCCCTCGTGAAGGGGGCCCGGGAGGCTACACCTTC; CDR3aa: CASPREGGPGGYTF
v_gene: TRBV4-3; abundance: many; len: 14; d_gene: .; j_gene: TRBJ1-4; CDR3nt: TGCGCCAGCAGCCAAACCGGACAAGGTGAAAAACTGTTTTTT; CDR3aa: CASSQTGQGEKLFF
v_gene: TRBV7-8; abundance: many; len: 13; d_gene: .; j_gene: TRBJ1-4; CDR3nt: TGTGCCAGCAGCTTAGGACAGAGAGAAAAACTGTTTTTT; CDR3aa: CASSLGQREKLFF
v_gene: TRBV9; abundance: many; len: 17; d_gene: TRBD1; j_gene: TRBJ2-1; CDR3nt: TGTGCCAGCAGCGTGGGGACAGGCCGAAGCTCCTACAATGAGCAGTTCTTC; CDR3aa: CASSVGTGRSSYNEQFF
v_gene: TRBV12-3/TRBV12-4; abundance: few; len: 13; d_gene: .; j_gene: TRBJ1-5; CDR3nt: TGTGCCAGCAGTTTATCCGGCAATCAGCCCCAGAATTTT; CDR3aa: CASSLSGNQPQNF
v_gene: TRBV5-1; abundance: many; len: 16; d_gene: TRBD2; j_gene: TRBJ2-1; CDR3nt: TGCGCCAGCAGCCCGACTAGCGGGGGGCCTCACAATGAGCAGTTCTTC; CDR3aa: CASSPTSGGPHNEQFF
v_gene: TRBV7-6; abundance: .; len: 15; d_gene: .; j_gene: TRBJ1-4; CDR3nt: TGTGCCAGCAGCCAGAATCAGGGGCCGGGTGAAAAACTGTTTTTT; CDR3aa: CASSQNQGPGEKLFF
v_gene: TRBV6-6; abundance: few; len: 15; d_gene: .; j_gene: TRBJ2-1; CDR3nt: TGTGCCAGCACGGGATACAGTATCCGCTCCGATGAGCAGTTCTTC; CDR3aa: CASTGYSIRSDEQFF
v_gene: TRBV4-1; abundance: many; len: 13; d_gene: .; j_gene: TRBJ2-3; CDR3nt: TGCGCCAGCAGCGCCCTGGGGGCAGATACGCAGTATTTT; CDR3aa: CASSALGADTQYF
v_gene: TRBV4-1; abundance: few; len: 18; d_gene: .; j_gene: TRBJ2-4; CDR3nt: TGCGCCAGCAGCCAAGGAGCCCCCCGGGGCCTAGCCAAAAAAATTCAGTACTTC; CDR3aa: CASSQGAPRGLAKKIQYF
v_gene: TRBV28; abundance: many; len: 18; d_gene: TRBD1; j_gene: TRBJ2-5; CDR3nt: TGTGCCAGCAGCCCTGGGGTAGGGGGCGTTAGCTATCAAGAGACCCAGTACTTC; CDR3aa: CASSPGVGGVSYQETQYF
v_gene: TRBV7-9; abundance: .; len: 16; d_gene: TRBD1; j_gene: TRBJ1-4; CDR3nt: TGTGCCAGCAGCACCGCCGGGACAGGGTATTCCAAAAAACTGTTTTTT; CDR3aa: CASSTAGTGYSKKLFF
v_gene: TRBV12-3/TRBV12-4; abundance: few; len: 14; d_gene: TRBD1; j_gene: TRBJ1-5; CDR3nt: TGTGCCAGCAGTAGGACAGGGGGAAATCAGCCCCAGCATTTT; CDR3aa: CASSRTGGNQPQHF
v_gene: TRBV7-9; abundance: many; len: 14; d_gene: .; j_gene: TRBJ1-1; CDR3nt: TGTGCCAGCAGCTTAAACACGTTGAACACTGAAGCTTTCTTT; CDR3aa: CASSLNTLNTEAFF
v_gene: TRBV5-5; abundance: many; len: 16; d_gene: TRBD1; j_gene: TRBJ2-2; CDR3nt: TGTGCCAGCAGCTTATACGCAGGGGGCGACACCGGGGAGCTGTTTTTT; CDR3aa: CASSLYAGGDTGELFF
v_gene: TRBV2; abundance: many; len: 15; d_gene: TRBD1; j_gene: TRBJ1-1; CDR3nt: TGTGCCACCGGGTCGGACAGGGCCGCGTCGGAGGAAGCTTTCTTT; CDR3aa: CATGSDRAASEEAFF
v_gene: TRBV27; abundance: many; len: 15; d_gene: .; j_gene: TRBJ2-6; CDR3nt: TGTGCCAGCAGTTTAACAATTGCTGGGGCCAACGTCCTGACTTTC; CDR3aa: CASSLTIAGANVLTF
v_gene: TRBV28; abundance: many; len: 14; d_gene: .; j_gene: TRBJ2-5; CDR3nt: TGTGCCAGCAGTTGGCCGGGTACGGGGGAGACCCAGTACTTC; CDR3aa: CASSWPGTGETQYF
v_gene: TRBV12-3/TRBV12-4; abundance: many; len: 18; d_gene: TRBD2; j_gene: TRBJ2-1; CDR3nt: TGTGCCAGCAGTTCATTCTGGATAGCGGGGGGCCTATACAATGAGCAGTTCTTC; CDR3aa: CASSSFWIAGGLYNEQFF
v_gene: TRBV10-3; abundance: .; len: 15; d_gene: .; j_gene: TRBJ2-1; CDR3nt: TGTGCCATCAGTGGGCGCTGGACAGACCACAATGAGCAGTTCTTC; CDR3aa: CAISGRWTDHNEQFF
v_gene: TRBV5-1; abundance: many; len: 13; d_gene: .; j_gene: TRBJ2-5; CDR3nt: TGCGCCAGCAGCCCGGGACGCCAAGAGACCCAGTACTTC; CDR3aa: CASSPGRQETQYF
v_gene: TRBV12-3/TRBV12-4; abundance: .; len: 15; d_gene: .; j_gene: TRBJ1-3; CDR3nt: TGTGCCAGCAGTTCCGATCAGTGGCGCGGAAACACCATATATTTT; CDR3aa: CASSSDQWRGNTIYF
v_gene: TRBV5-5; abundance: .; len: 15; d_gene: .; j_gene: TRBJ2-1; CDR3nt: TGTGCCAGCAGCTTGTTACAGAGCTCCTACAATGAGCAGTTCTTC; CDR3aa: CASSLLQSSYNEQFF
v_gene: TRBV20-1; abundance: many; len: 16; d_gene: TRBD1; j_gene: TRBJ1-5; CDR3nt: TGCAGTGCTAGAGGTCCCATGACAGGGGGTTATCAGCCCCAGCATTTT; CDR3aa: CSARGPMTGGYQPQHF
v_gene: TRBV20-1; abundance: many; len: 13; d_gene: .; j_gene: TRBJ2-2; CDR3nt: TGCAGTGCTAGCGCAGGGGCAACCGGGGAGCTGTTTTTT; CDR3aa: CSASAGATGELFF
v_gene: TRBV5-1; abundance: many; len: 15; d_gene: .; j_gene: TRBJ1-4; CDR3nt: TGCGCCAGCAGCTTGTCCCACGGGGCGGATGAAAAACTGTTTTTT; CDR3aa: CASSLSHGADEKLFF
v_gene: TRBV11-2; abundance: many; len: 16; d_gene: .; j_gene: TRBJ2-3; CDR3nt: TGTGCCAGCAGCCGAGGCCCCGCAACTAGCACAGATACGCAGTATTTT; CDR3aa: CASSRGPATSTDTQYF
v_gene: TRBV20-1; abundance: many; len: 13; d_gene: .; j_gene: TRBJ2-2; CDR3nt: TGCAGTGCTCACCGCCGGGACACCGGGGAGCTGTTTTTT; CDR3aa: CSAHRRDTGELFF